The sequence of this TCR beta chain was determined in a study of T cell responses to AZD1222 COVID-19 vaccine. The study's findings and limits: CD4 TCRs covered the whole spike, strongest at regions 160-218 and 743-854. Donors were chiefly white British, with a greater number of females, and clonal diversity was perhaps underestimated. Nearly half of spike-specific TCRs reportedly go after variant regions that carry no mutations.

To note about this clone: Its specificity is unknown.

The CDR3 loop spans 17 amino acids. The ends were cut back, 3 bases at V and 2 bases at J, with 16 bases in the middle. Germline V gives CDR1 KGHSH, CDR2 LQKENI. TCRdb keeps only in-frame clones here, not all; method: immunoSEQ multiplex PCR. This sample has 110,000 or so clones; approximately 90% occur once, and the top ten carry under 6.5%. Second-dose recipients at about 4 or about 12 weeks were treated as one pooled group. The rearrangement joins TRBV18 to TRBJ2-2, with TRBD1 as a possible D gene (7 bases). This clonotype was obtained from an adult who received the AZD1222 COVID-19 vaccine. This material consisted of peripheral blood, taken 28 days after the second AZD1222 dose. The CDR3 loop is CASSPRGQSLNTGELFF. The CDR3, as DNA: TGTGCCAGCTCACCGCGGGGACAGTCTCTCAACACCGGGGAGCTGTTTTTT.